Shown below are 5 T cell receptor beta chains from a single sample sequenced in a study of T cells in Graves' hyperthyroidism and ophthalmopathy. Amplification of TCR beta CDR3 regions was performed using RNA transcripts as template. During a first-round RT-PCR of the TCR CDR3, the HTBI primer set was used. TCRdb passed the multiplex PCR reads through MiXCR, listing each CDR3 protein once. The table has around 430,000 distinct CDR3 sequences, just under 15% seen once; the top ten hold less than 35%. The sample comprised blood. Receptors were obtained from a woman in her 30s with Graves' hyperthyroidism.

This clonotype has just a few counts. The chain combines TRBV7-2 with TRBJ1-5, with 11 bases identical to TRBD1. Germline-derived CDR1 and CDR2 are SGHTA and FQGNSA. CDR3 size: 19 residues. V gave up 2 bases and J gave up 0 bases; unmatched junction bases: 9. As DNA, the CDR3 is TGTGCCAGCAGCTTACCCGCGGGACAGGGGGTAACTAGCAATCAGCCCCAGCATTTT. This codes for CASSLPAGQGVTSNQPQHF.

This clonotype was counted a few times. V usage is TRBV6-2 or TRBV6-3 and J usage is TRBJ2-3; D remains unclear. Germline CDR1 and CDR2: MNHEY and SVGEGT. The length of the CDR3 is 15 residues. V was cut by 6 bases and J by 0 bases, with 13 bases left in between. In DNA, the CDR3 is TGTGCCAGCAGGCCACTCCGGTCTAGCACAGATACGCAGTATTTT. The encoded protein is CASRPLRSSTDTQYF.

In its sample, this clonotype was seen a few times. CDR3 coding DNA: TGTGCCAGCAGGGAGGGAGGCACCGGGGAGCTGTTTTTT. Protein: CASREGGTGELFF. This chain connects TRBV28 to TRBJ2-2, with D tentatively TRBD2 (6 bases). Germline CDR1 MDHEN, CDR2 SYDVKM. The CDR3 length is 13 residues. With 6 bases removed from V and 4 bases from J, the gap between germline ends came to 9 bases. Together with reference TRBV28 and TRBJ2-2, the CDR3 gives the full variable domain: DVKVTQSSRYLVKRTGEKVFLECVQDMDHENMFWYRQDPGLGLRLIYFSYDVKMKEKGDIPEGYSVSREKKERFSLILESASTNQTSMYLCASREGGTGELFFGEGSRLTVL.

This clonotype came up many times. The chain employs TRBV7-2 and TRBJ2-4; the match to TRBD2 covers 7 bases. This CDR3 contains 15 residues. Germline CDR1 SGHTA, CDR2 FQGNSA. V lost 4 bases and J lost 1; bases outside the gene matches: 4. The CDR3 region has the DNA TGTGCCAGCAGCTCGGGAGGCGGTGCCAAAAACATTCAGTACTTC. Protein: CASSSGGGAKNIQYF.

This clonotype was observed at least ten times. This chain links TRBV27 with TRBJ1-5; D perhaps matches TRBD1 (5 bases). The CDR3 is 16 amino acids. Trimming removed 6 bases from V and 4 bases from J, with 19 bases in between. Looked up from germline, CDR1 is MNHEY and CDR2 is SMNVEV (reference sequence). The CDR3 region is CASRQMAGLGNQPQHF. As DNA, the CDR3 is TGTGCCAGCAGACAGATGGCAGGGCTGGGGAATCAGCCCCAGCATTTT.